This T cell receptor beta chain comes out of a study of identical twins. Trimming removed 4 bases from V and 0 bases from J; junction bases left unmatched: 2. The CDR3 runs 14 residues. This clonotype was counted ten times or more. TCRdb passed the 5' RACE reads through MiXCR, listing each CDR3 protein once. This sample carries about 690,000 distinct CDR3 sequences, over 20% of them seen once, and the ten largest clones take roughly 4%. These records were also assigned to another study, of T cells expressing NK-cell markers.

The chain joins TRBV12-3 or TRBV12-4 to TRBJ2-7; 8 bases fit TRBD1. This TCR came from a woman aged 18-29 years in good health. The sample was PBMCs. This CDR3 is CASSYGTGSYEQYF. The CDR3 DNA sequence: TGTGCCAGCAGTTACGGGACAGGCTCCTACGAGCAGTACTTC.